Described below is a single TCR beta chain sequence and its context. The data were taken from a study of shared clonotypes between healthy human individuals. Across the whole study: Three plates were used per donor for CD4 naive, three for CD4 memory, two for CD8 naive and one for CD8 memory.

CD45RO negativity and positive selection for CCR7 defined naive CD8 cells, a population that excluded terminally differentiated effector memory CD45RA+ cells. In the authors' workflow: Filtering differed because ImmunoSEQ produced junction-only sequences that carried no quality scores. TCRdb keeps only in-frame clones here, not all; method: immunoSEQ multiplex PCR. The DNA gave D and trimming, while V, J and clone size come from that table. Of about 2 million clones detected, about 95% appear once; the ten largest clones hold under 1.5%. V shed 2 bases and J 5 bases; nucleotides not matched to a gene: 12. Germline V lookup: CDR1 MGHRA, CDR2 YSYEKL. The CDR3 totals 17 residues.

The sequence came from a man aged 18 to 30 in good health. Sequenced input: naive CD8+ T cells sorted from blood. The V and J genes are TRBV4-1 and TRBJ2-4; 7 positions match TRBD1. For the CDR3, the DNA is TGCGCCAGCAGCCAATTTCCGTTCGGGGACAGCGAAAACATTCAGTACTTC. This gives the protein CASSQFPFGDSENIQYF.